This T cell receptor beta chain came from a study of blood T cell repertoires in COVID-19. J gave up 7 bases and V 9 bases, and 8 bases lay outside the gene matches. This CDR3 is 12 amino acids long. The V gene's germline CDR1 is SGHTS and CDR2 YDEGEE. TCRdb keeps only in-frame clones here, not all; method: immunoSEQ multiplex PCR. The sample shows over 200,000 clones, approximately 90% of them seen only once. The gene calls are TRBV5-8 and TRBJ2-5, with 8 bases identical to TRBD2. The specimen sequenced was peripheral blood. The clonotype originates from a man aged 55 to 70 who had recovered from COVID-19. The CDR3: CANAGGAGTQYF. The CDR3 bases are TGTGCCAACGCGGGAGGCGCCGGGACCCAGTACTTC. The variable domain in full, completed from reference TRBV5-8 and TRBJ2-5, reads EAGVTQSPTHLIKTRGQQATLRCSPISGHTSVYWYQQALGLGLQFLLWYDEGEERNRGNFPPRFSGRQFPNYSSELNVNALELEDSALYLCANAGGAGTQYFGPGTRLLVL.